Detailed here is one T cell receptor beta chain. The record originates from a study of blood T cell repertoires in COVID-19. Study as a whole: Acute and convalescent COVID-19 samples came from the United States, Italy and Spain. Sample material is recorded as cDNA or gDNA derived from T cells, B-cell-depleted T cells, or PBMCs.

This table comes from immunoSEQ multiplex PCR, and its TCRdb copy is limited to in-frame clones, with some not included. The sample lists roughly 80,000 clones; around 88% were seen once. The V end was cut by 3 bases, the J end by 0 bases, with 9 bases between. The CDR3 covers 14 residues. The germline gives CDR1 SGHRS, CDR2 YFSETQ. The receptor comes from a woman of 80 years or more with active or convalescent COVID-19. The rearrangement links TRBV5-1 to TRBJ1-2; D possibly corresponds to TRBD1 (5 bases). The sequencing sample was made of peripheral blood. The CDR3 sequence: CASSWATANYGYTF. CDR3 bases: TGCGCCAGCAGCTGGGCGACAGCTAACTATGGCTACACCTTC. Using reference TRBV5-1 and TRBJ1-2 for the parts outside the CDR3, the full variable domain is KAGVTQTPRYLIKTRGQQVTLSCSPISGHRSVSWYQQTPGQGLQFLFEYFSETQRNKGNFPGRFSGRQFSNSRSEMNVSTLELGDSALYLCASSWATANYGYTFGSGTRLTVV.